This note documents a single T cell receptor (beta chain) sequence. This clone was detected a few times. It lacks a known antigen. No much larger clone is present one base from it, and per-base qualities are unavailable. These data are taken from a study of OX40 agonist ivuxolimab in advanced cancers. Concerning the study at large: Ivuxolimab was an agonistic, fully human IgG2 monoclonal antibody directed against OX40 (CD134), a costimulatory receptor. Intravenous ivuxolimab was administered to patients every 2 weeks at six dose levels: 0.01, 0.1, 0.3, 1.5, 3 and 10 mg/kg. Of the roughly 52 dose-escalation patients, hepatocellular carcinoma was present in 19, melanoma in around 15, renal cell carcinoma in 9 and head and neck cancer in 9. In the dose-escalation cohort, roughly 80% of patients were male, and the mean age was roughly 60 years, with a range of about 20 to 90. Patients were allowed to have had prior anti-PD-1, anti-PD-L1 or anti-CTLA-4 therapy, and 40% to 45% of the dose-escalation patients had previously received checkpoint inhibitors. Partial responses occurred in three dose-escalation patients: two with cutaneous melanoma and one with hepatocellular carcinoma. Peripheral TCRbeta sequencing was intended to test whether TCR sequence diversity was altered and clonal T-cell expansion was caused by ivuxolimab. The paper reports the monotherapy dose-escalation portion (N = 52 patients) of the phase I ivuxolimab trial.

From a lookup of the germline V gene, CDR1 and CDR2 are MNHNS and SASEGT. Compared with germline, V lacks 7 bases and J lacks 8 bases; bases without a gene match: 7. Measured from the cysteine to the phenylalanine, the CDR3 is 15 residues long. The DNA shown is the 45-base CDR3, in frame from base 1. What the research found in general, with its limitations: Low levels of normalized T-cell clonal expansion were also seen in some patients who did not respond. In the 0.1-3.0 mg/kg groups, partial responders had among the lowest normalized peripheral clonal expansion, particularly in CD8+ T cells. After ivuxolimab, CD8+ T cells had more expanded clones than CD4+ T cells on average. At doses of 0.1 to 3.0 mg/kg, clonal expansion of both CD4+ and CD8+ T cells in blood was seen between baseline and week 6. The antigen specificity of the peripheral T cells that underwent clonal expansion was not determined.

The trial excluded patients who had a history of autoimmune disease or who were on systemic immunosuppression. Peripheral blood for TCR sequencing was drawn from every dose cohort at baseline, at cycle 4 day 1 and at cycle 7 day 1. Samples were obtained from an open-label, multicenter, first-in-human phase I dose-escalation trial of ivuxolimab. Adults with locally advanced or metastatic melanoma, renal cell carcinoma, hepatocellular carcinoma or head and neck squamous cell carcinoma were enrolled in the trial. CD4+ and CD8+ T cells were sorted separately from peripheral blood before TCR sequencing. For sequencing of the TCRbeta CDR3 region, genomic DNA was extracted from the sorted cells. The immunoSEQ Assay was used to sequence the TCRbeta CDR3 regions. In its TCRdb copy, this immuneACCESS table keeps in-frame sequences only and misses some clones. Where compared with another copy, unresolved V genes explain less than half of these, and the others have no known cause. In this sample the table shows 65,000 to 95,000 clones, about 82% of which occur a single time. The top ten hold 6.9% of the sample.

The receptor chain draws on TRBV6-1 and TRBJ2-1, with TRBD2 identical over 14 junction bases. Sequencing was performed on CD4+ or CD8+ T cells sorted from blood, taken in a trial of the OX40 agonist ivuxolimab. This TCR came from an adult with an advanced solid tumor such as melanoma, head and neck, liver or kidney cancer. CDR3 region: CASNRLAGGWDEQFF. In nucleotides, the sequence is TGTGCCAGCAATAGACTAGCGGGAGGGTGGGATGAGCAGTTCTTC.